Listed below are T cell receptor beta chains from one sample, sequenced in a study of blood T cell repertoires in COVID-19. This table comes from immunoSEQ multiplex PCR, and its TCRdb copy is limited to in-frame clones, with some not included. The sample shows fewer than 300,000 clones, approximately 90% of them seen only once. The specimen was peripheral blood. These receptors were collected from a woman aged 50 to 60 with COVID-19, enrolled during active disease. The CDR3 runs from the conserved cysteine through the conserved F or W. The D gene is left open where the match is weak. Some rows have no size entry. The others give once, few or many, or a class for an expanded clone.

clone size: few; V gene: TRBV11-3; J gene: TRBJ1-5; D gene: -; CDR3 protein: CASSSREDQPQHF; CDR3 DNA: TGTGCCAGCAGCTCTAGAGAGGATCAGCCCCAGCATTTT
clone size: once; V gene: TRBV6-5; J gene: TRBJ1-2; D gene: -; CDR3 protein: CASKAGAHYGYTF; CDR3 DNA: TGTGCCAGCAAAGCAGGCGCCCACTATGGCTACACCTTC
clone size: -; V gene: TRBV7-9; J gene: TRBJ2-2; D gene: -; CDR3 protein: CATHFVPTNTGELFF; CDR3 DNA: TGTGCCACCCATTTTGTGCCTACGAACACCGGGGAGCTGTTTTTT
clone size: once; V gene: TRBV7-9; J gene: TRBJ2-7; D gene: -; CDR3 protein: CASSPNGVYEQYF; CDR3 DNA: TGTGCCAGCAGCCCCAACGGGGTCTACGAGCAGTACTTC
clone size: -; V gene: TRBV11-2; J gene: TRBJ2-1; D gene: -; CDR3 protein: CASSPQGSSYNEQFF; CDR3 DNA: TGTGCCAGCAGCCCACAGGGTAGCTCCTACAATGAGCAGTTCTTC
clone size: -; V gene: TRBV27; J gene: TRBJ2-1; D gene: -; CDR3 protein: CASSFFVTGKQFF; CDR3 DNA: TGTGCCAGCAGTTTTTTCGTAACAGGGAAGCAGTTCTTC
clone size: few; V gene: TRBV5-5; J gene: TRBJ1-3; D gene: -; CDR3 protein: CASSLREGASGNTIYF; CDR3 DNA: TGTGCCAGCAGCTTGAGGGAGGGTGCGTCTGGAAACACCATATATTTT
clone size: -; V gene: TRBV6-2/TRBV6-3; J gene: TRBJ1-5; D gene: -; CDR3 protein: CASSYRWGGSNQPQHF; CDR3 DNA: TGTGCCAGCAGTTACAGATGGGGGGGGAGCAATCAGCCCCAGCATTTT
clone size: -; V gene: TRBV4-2; J gene: TRBJ1-2; D gene: -; CDR3 protein: CASSPAVGGYGYTF; CDR3 DNA: TGTGCCAGCAGCCCCGCCGTGGGAGGCTATGGCTACACCTTC
clone size: -; V gene: TRBV18; J gene: TRBJ2-7; D gene: TRBD2; CDR3 protein: CASSPGLALDYEQYF; CDR3 DNA: TGTGCCAGCTCACCGGGACTAGCGCTGGATTACGAGCAGTACTTC
clone size: once; V gene: TRBV29-1; J gene: TRBJ2-1; D gene: TRBD1; CDR3 protein: CSVEDRRGTGVIF; CDR3 DNA: TGCAGCGTTGAAGATAGAAGGGGGACAGGGGTTATCTTC
clone size: -; V gene: TRBV5-1; J gene: TRBJ2-7; D gene: TRBD2; CDR3 protein: CASSLRTGGTEQYF; CDR3 DNA: TGCGCCAGCAGCTTGAGAACGGGAGGTACTGAGCAGTACTTC
clone size: -; V gene: TRBV9; J gene: TRBJ1-5; D gene: -; CDR3 protein: CASSVGGRGDQPQHF; CDR3 DNA: TGTGCCAGCAGCGTCGGCGGGAGGGGGGATCAGCCCCAGCATTTT
clone size: -; V gene: TRBV18; J gene: TRBJ2-1; D gene: TRBD1; CDR3 protein: CASSFYRGPNEQFF; CDR3 DNA: TGTGCCAGCTCATTTTACAGGGGTCCAAATGAGCAGTTCTTC
clone size: -; V gene: TRBV6-5; J gene: TRBJ1-5; D gene: -; CDR3 protein: CASSSRQGNQPQHF; CDR3 DNA: TGTGCCAGCAGTTCCCGACAGGGCAATCAGCCCCAGCATTTT
clone size: -; V gene: TRBV6-5; J gene: TRBJ1-3; D gene: TRBD1; CDR3 protein: CASRTGSRGNTIYF; CDR3 DNA: TGTGCCAGCAGGACAGGGAGTCGTGGAAACACCATATATTTT
clone size: -; V gene: TRBV30; J gene: TRBJ2-5; D gene: TRBD2; CDR3 protein: CAWRSGLAGGWGPQETQYF; CDR3 DNA: TGTGCCTGGAGATCGGGACTAGCGGGGGGGTGGGGCCCCCAAGAGACCCAGTACTTC
clone size: -; V gene: TRBV18; J gene: TRBJ1-1; D gene: TRBD1; CDR3 protein: CASSQGAGTEAFF; CDR3 DNA: TGTGCCAGCTCACAGGGGGCGGGCACTGAAGCTTTCTTT
clone size: -; V gene: TRBV19; J gene: TRBJ1-3; D gene: -; CDR3 protein: CASTQGGSGNTIYF; CDR3 DNA: TGTGCCAGTACTCAAGGGGGCTCTGGAAACACCATATATTTT
clone size: -; V gene: TRBV7-2; J gene: TRBJ2-1; D gene: TRBD2; CDR3 protein: CASSLMRELGEQFF; CDR3 DNA: TGTGCCAGCAGCTTGATGCGGGAGCTCGGCGAGCAGTTCTTC
clone size: -; V gene: TRBV7-2; J gene: TRBJ2-4; D gene: -; CDR3 protein: CASSLGLGARNIQYF; CDR3 DNA: TGTGCCAGCAGCTTAGGGTTGGGGGCGAGAAACATTCAGTACTTC
clone size: once; V gene: TRBV5-6; J gene: TRBJ2-1; D gene: -; CDR3 protein: CASSGGTVYNEQFF; CDR3 DNA: TGTGCCAGCAGCGGCGGGACAGTCTACAATGAGCAGTTCTTC
clone size: -; V gene: TRBV11-3; J gene: TRBJ2-7; D gene: TRBD2; CDR3 protein: CASVGTSGSGYEQYF; CDR3 DNA: TGTGCCAGCGTCGGAACTAGCGGGAGTGGCTACGAGCAGTACTTC
clone size: -; V gene: TRBV2; J gene: TRBJ2-3; D gene: -; CDR3 protein: CASNRGMNTQYF; CDR3 DNA: TGTGCCAGCAATAGGGGTATGAATACGCAGTATTTT
clone size: -; V gene: TRBV9; J gene: TRBJ2-7; D gene: TRBD2; CDR3 protein: CASSGTTSGSTEQYF; CDR3 DNA: TGTGCCAGCAGCGGGACGACTAGCGGGAGTACCGAGCAGTACTTC
clone size: -; V gene: TRBV6-5; J gene: TRBJ1-1; D gene: -; CDR3 protein: CASSYSDMSTEAFF; CDR3 DNA: TGTGCCAGCAGTTACAGTGACATGAGCACTGAAGCTTTCTTT
clone size: -; V gene: TRBV11-3; J gene: TRBJ2-1; D gene: TRBD2; CDR3 protein: CASSFRLGLAALRDEQFF; CDR3 DNA: TGTGCCAGCAGCTTTAGATTAGGACTAGCGGCTTTAAGGGATGAGCAGTTCTTC
clone size: once; V gene: TRBV24-1; J gene: TRBJ2-5; D gene: TRBD2; CDR3 protein: CATSDPSGSQETQYF; CDR3 DNA: TGTGCCACCAGTGATCCCAGCGGGAGCCAAGAGACCCAGTACTTC
clone size: -; V gene: TRBV10-2; J gene: TRBJ1-1; D gene: -; CDR3 protein: CASSELQGNTEAFF; CDR3 DNA: TGCGCCAGCAGTGAGTTGCAGGGGAACACTGAAGCTTTCTTT
clone size: few; V gene: TRBV19; J gene: TRBJ2-7; D gene: TRBD2; CDR3 protein: CASSTTSGSEQYF; CDR3 DNA: TGTGCCAGTAGTACGACTAGCGGGAGCGAGCAGTACTTC
clone size: -; V gene: TRBV7-8; J gene: TRBJ2-1; D gene: TRBD1; CDR3 protein: CASSSTGGGYNEQFF; CDR3 DNA: TGTGCCAGCAGCTCGACAGGGGGCGGGTACAATGAGCAGTTCTTC
clone size: -; V gene: TRBV19; J gene: TRBJ2-5; D gene: -; CDR3 protein: CASSPEWGRETQYF; CDR3 DNA: TGTGCCAGTAGTCCCGAATGGGGGCGAGAGACCCAGTACTTC
clone size: -; V gene: TRBV7-9; J gene: TRBJ2-3; D gene: -; CDR3 protein: CASSFRTTDNGDTQYF; CDR3 DNA: TGTGCCAGCAGCTTCCGGACAACCGACAACGGAGATACGCAGTATTTT
clone size: few; V gene: TRBV7-8; J gene: TRBJ2-1; D gene: -; CDR3 protein: CASSLGGLSHNEQFF; CDR3 DNA: TGTGCCAGCAGCTTAGGGGGGCTTTCACACAATGAGCAGTTCTTC
clone size: -; V gene: TRBV7-9; J gene: TRBJ2-1; D gene: TRBD2; CDR3 protein: CASSLGRAGGLLSYNEQFF; CDR3 DNA: TGTGCCAGCAGCTTAGGTAGGGCGGGAGGATTACTCTCCTACAATGAGCAGTTCTTC
clone size: -; V gene: TRBV29-1; J gene: TRBJ2-5; D gene: -; CDR3 protein: CSVGTTATAGQYF; CDR3 DNA: TGCAGCGTCGGAACCACAGCGACGGCGGGCCAGTACTTC
clone size: -; V gene: TRBV24-1; J gene: TRBJ1-4; D gene: TRBD1; CDR3 protein: CATSERQGTNEKLFF; CDR3 DNA: TGTGCCACCAGTGAACGACAGGGGACTAATGAAAAACTGTTTTTT
clone size: few; V gene: TRBV6-5; J gene: TRBJ2-2; D gene: TRBD2; CDR3 protein: CASLSGSLNTGELFF; CDR3 DNA: TGTGCCAGCTTGAGCGGGAGCCTGAACACCGGGGAGCTGTTTTTT
clone size: -; V gene: TRBV5-1; J gene: TRBJ1-4; D gene: TRBD1; CDR3 protein: CASSSRTGLQANEKLFF; CDR3 DNA: TGCGCCAGCAGCTCCAGGACAGGACTTCAGGCTAATGAAAAACTGTTTTTT
clone size: -; V gene: TRBV6-5; J gene: TRBJ2-2; D gene: -; CDR3 protein: CASSYGRDGELFF; CDR3 DNA: TGTGCCAGCAGTTATGGGAGAGACGGGGAGCTGTTTTTT